The 10 T cell receptor beta chains given below trace back to one sample, sequenced in a study of T cell repertoires in cytomegalovirus infection. TCRdb recomputed calls from the reads with MiXCR, one row per CDR3 protein. The sample lists 300,000 or so distinct CDR3 sequences, 25% seen once, with 10% to 15% in the top ten. These TCRs' antigens remain unknown. Material: cultured PBMCs, obtained from culture after CMV antigen stimulation. The receptors come from a human donor in good health (CMV status not recorded). Some clones in this sample may be carry-over from other donors' samples.

This clonotype was seen more than once but under ten times. The V gene is TRBV4-2, the J gene TRBJ2-3; no definite D call. V lost 6 bases and J 2 bases, leaving 15 bases between the germline ends. The CDR3 is 15 residues long. Germline lookup yields CDR1 LGHNA and CDR2 YNFKEQ. The CDR3 spells CASRVFGAPTDTQYF. In nucleotides, the CDR3 is TGTGCCAGCAGAGTTTTCGGCGCACCCACAGATACGCAGTATTTT.

This chain joins TRBV11-3 and TRBJ2-5; D possibly corresponds to TRBD1 (6 bases). The CDR3 loop spans 14 amino acids. The germline CDR1 and CDR2 sequences are SGHNT and YENEEA. V lost 1 base, J lost 5 bases, and 11 bases lay in between. The CDR3 region is CASSLGTGMETQYF. DNA for the CDR3: TGTGCCAGCAGCTTAGGAACAGGGATGGAGACCCAGTACTTC.

V usage is TRBV7-9 and J usage is TRBJ1-1; 9 nucleotides match TRBD1. Looked up from germline, CDR1 is SEHNR and CDR2 is FQNEAQ (reference sequence). The V and J ends lost 4 bases and 5 bases, in that order; junction bases with no gene match: 8. This CDR3 region has 15 residues. CDR3 sequence (DNA): TGTGCCAGCAGCTCGGCACAGGGGGCAATAACTGAAGCTTTCTTT. Protein: CASSSAQGAITEAFF.

This clonotype has just a few counts. The chain employs TRBV11-3 and TRBJ2-1; 7 bases agree with TRBD2. The ends lost 1 base at V and 5 bases at J; junction bases unmatched: 11. Germline V gene data show CDR1 as SGHNT and CDR2 as YENEEA. The CDR3 totals 17 residues. Written as DNA, the CDR3 is TGTGCCAGCAGCTTAGGAACCCAAAGCGGGGCCCACAATGAGCAGTTCTTC. This gives the protein CASSLGTQSGAHNEQFF.

The rearrangement uses TRBV19 and TRBJ1-3, with D perhaps TRBD1 (6 bases). CDR1 and CDR2 from the germline V gene are LNHDA and SQIVND (reference sequence). The CDR3 covers 18 residues. V shed 1 base and J shed 0 bases, with 16 bases lying between them. DNA of the CDR3: TGTGCCAGTAGTATAGTAATGGACAGAATGTACTCTGGAAACACCATATATTTT. This encodes CASSIVMDRMYSGNTIYF.

The table lists this clonotype with a count of one. This rearrangement joins TRBV12-3 or TRBV12-4 to TRBJ2-1; 13 bases match TRBD2. The trim removed 0 bases at V and 8 bases at J, leaving 7 bases unmatched. The CDR3 totals 17 residues. The CDR3 protein is CASSLASGLAGVDEQFF. The CDR3, as DNA: TGTGCCAGCAGTTTAGCATCCGGACTAGCGGGAGTGGATGAGCAGTTCTTC.

This clonotype was seen more than once but under ten times. This sequence joins TRBV7-2 and TRBJ1-2, with 9 bases lining up with TRBD1. Germline trimming cut 8 bases from V and 5 bases from J; bases unmatched to any gene: 0. The CDR3 contains 11 residues. Germline assignment: CDR1 SGHTA and CDR2 FQGNSA. The CDR3 coding sequence is TGTGCCAGCGGGACAGGGTATGGCTACACCTTC. Amino acids: CASGTGYGYTF.

This clonotype was detected a few times. V and J are TRBV29-1 and TRBJ2-5; possibly TRBD1 or TRBD2 for D (5 bases each). Trimming took 8 bases from V and 1 from J, leaving 11 bases between them. CDR1 and CDR2 from the germline V gene are SQVTM and ANQGSEA. This CDR3 comprises 12 residues. CDR3 sequence: CSIRDGQETQYF. The CDR3 DNA sequence: TGCAGCATCCGGGACGGCCAAGAGACCCAGTACTTC.

This clonotype rates as medium-sized. The chain recombines TRBV27 with TRBJ2-5, with a weak D call TRBD1 (6 bases). CDR1 is MNHEY, CDR2 SMNVEV, per germline (reference sequence). The V and J ends lost 5 bases and 2 bases respectively, with 12 bases between them. The CDR3 is 14 amino acids. DNA of the CDR3: TGTGCCAGCAGTCCGGGGACAACTCAAGAGACCCAGTACTTC. Translated, it gives CASSPGTTQETQYF.

In its sample, this clonotype was seen many times. The chain joins TRBV7-2 to TRBJ1-5, with a tentative D call TRBD1 (5 bases). Per germline, CDR1 SGHTA and CDR2 FQGNSA. The CDR3 has 15 amino acids. Trimming took 5 bases from V and 0 from J, leaving 11 bases between them. DNA of the CDR3: TGTGCCAGCAGCCCCCGGGGGGGTAGCAATCAGCCCCAGCATTTT. It codes for CASSPRGGSNQPQHF.